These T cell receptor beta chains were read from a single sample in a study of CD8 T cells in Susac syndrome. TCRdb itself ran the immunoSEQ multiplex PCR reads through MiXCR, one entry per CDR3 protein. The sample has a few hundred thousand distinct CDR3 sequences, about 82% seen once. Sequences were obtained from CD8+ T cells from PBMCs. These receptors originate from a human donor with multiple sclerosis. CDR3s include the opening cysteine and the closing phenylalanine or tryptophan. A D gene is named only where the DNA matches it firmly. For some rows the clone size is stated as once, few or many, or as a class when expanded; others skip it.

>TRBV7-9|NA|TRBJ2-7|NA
CASSLAGELEQYF
TGTGCCAGCAGCTTAGCGGGAGAGCTGGAGCAGTACTTC
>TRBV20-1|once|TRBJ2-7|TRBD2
CSAPPSGSSYEQYF
TGCAGTGCCCCTCCTAGCGGGAGCTCCTACGAGCAGTACTTC
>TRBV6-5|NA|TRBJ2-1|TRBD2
CASSYSLAGGKFF
TGTGCCAGCAGTTACTCGTTGGCGGGAGGAAAGTTCTTC
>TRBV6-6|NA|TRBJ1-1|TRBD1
CASTSGTGVTEAFF
TGTGCCAGCACTTCCGGGACAGGGGTCACTGAAGCTTTCTTT
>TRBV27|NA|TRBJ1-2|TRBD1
CASRVDRGINYGYTF
TGTGCCAGCAGGGTGGACAGGGGGATTAACTATGGCTACACCTTC
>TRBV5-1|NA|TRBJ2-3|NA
CASSSWTGSTDTQYF
TGCGCCAGCAGCTCCTGGACTGGTAGCACAGATACGCAGTATTTT
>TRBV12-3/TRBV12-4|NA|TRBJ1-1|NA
CASSDRSNTEAFF
TGTGCCAGCAGTGACAGATCGAACACTGAAGCTTTCTTT
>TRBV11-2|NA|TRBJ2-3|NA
CASSLMGTDTQYF
TGTGCCAGCAGCTTAATGGGCACAGATACGCAGTATTTT
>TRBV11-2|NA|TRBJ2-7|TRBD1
CASSLGTGGFTSYEQYF
TGTGCCAGCAGCTTAGGTACAGGGGGCTTCACTTCCTACGAGCAGTACTTC
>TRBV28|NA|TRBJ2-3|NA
CASSLSVGADTQYF
TGTGCCAGCAGTTTGTCGGTCGGCGCAGATACGCAGTATTTT
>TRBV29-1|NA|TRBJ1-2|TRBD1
CSVYDRVYGYTF
TGCAGCGTCTACGACAGGGTCTATGGCTACACCTTC
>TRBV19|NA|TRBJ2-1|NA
CASSIDLEVEQFF
TGTGCCAGTAGTATAGATCTAGAGGTTGAGCAGTTCTTC
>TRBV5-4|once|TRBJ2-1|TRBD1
CASSFHQGAIDNEQFF
TGTGCCAGCAGCTTTCATCAGGGGGCAATCGACAATGAGCAGTTCTTC
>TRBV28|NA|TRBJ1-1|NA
CASSFSAVEDSRQYEAFF
TGTGCCAGCAGTTTTTCGGCTGTCGAAGACTCGCGACAATATGAAGCTTTCTTT
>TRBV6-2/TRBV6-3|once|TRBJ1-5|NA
CASSYSRGLDNQPQHF
TGTGCCAGCAGTTACTCGAGGGGACTCGACAATCAGCCCCAGCATTTT
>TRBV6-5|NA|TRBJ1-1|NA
CASEAGNTEAFF
TGTGCCAGCGAGGCGGGGAACACTGAAGCTTTCTTT
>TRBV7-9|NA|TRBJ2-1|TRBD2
CASSSGLAGGRDEQFF
TGTGCCAGCAGCTCCGGACTAGCGGGAGGGCGGGATGAGCAGTTCTTC
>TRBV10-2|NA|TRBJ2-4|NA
CASSETGKNIQYF
TGCGCCAGCAGTGAAACAGGGAAAAACATTCAGTACTTC
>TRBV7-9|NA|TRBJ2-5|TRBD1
CASSSRDRLYQETQYF
TGTGCCAGCAGTAGCCGGGACAGGCTGTACCAAGAGACCCAGTACTTC
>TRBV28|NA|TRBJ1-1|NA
CASSSVGGTEAFF
TGTGCCAGCAGTTCCGTAGGGGGCACTGAAGCTTTCTTT
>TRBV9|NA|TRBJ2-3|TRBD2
CASSVDSSGYTDTQYF
TGTGCCAGCAGCGTTGATTCTAGCGGCTACACAGATACGCAGTATTTT
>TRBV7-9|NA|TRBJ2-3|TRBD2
CASSSARLAKGTDTQYF
TGTGCCAGCAGCTCAGCCCGACTAGCGAAAGGCACAGATACGCAGTATTTT
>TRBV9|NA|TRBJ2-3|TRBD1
CASSVTPDRGTDTQYF
TGTGCCAGCAGCGTGACGCCGGACAGGGGAACAGATACGCAGTATTTT
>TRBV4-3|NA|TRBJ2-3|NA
CASSQDGQPTDTQYF
TGCGCCAGCAGCCAAGATGGGCAGCCTACAGATACGCAGTATTTT
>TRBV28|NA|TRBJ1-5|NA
CASSFPSWTVRDQPQHF
TGTGCCAGCAGTTTCCCCTCCTGGACAGTCCGGGATCAGCCCCAGCATTTT
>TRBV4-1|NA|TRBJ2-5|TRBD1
CASSQSKTGTAQETQYF
TGCGCCAGCAGCCAATCAAAAACCGGGACAGCGCAAGAGACCCAGTACTTC
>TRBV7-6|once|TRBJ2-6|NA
CASSSPGEGRGANVLTF
TGTGCCAGCAGCTCCCCCGGAGAGGGAAGAGGGGCCAACGTCCTGACTTTC
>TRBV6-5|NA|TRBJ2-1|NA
CASSYHLHREQFF
TGTGCCAGCAGTTACCACCTCCACCGGGAGCAGTTCTTC
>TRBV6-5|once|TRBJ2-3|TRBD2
CASSYLAGGSTDTQYF
TGTGCCAGCAGTTACCTCGCGGGAGGGAGCACAGATACGCAGTATTTT
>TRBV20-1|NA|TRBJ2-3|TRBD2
CSAREREGHAADTQYF
TGCAGTGCTAGGGAGCGGGAGGGCCATGCCGCAGATACGCAGTATTTT
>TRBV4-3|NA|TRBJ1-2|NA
CASSLGMVGSYGYTF
TGCGCCAGCAGCCTCGGGATGGTGGGATCCTATGGCTACACCTTC
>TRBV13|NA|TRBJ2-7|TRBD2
CASSRDYPTYEQYF
TGTGCCAGCAGCCGGGACTACCCCACCTACGAGCAGTACTTC
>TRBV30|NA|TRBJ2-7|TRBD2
CAWSLLAGEDYEQYF
TGTGCCTGGAGCCTACTAGCGGGAGAAGACTACGAGCAGTACTTC
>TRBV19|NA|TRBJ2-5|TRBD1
CASSTGDPQETQYF
TGTGCCAGTTCGACAGGGGACCCCCAAGAGACCCAGTACTTC
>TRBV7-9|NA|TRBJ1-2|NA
CASSLATDYGYTF
TGTGCCAGCAGCTTAGCGACAGACTATGGCTACACCTTC
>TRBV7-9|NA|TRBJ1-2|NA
CASSLAGREERDGYTF
TGTGCCAGCAGCTTAGCGGGCAGGGAGGAAAGGGATGGCTACACCTTC
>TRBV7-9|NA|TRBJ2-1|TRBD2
CASSLVSGGYNEQFF
TGTGCCAGCAGCTTAGTCAGCGGGGGTTACAATGAGCAGTTCTTC
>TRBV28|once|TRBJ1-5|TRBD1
CASSSPDRPNQPQHF
TGTGCCAGCAGTTCTCCGGACAGGCCCAATCAGCCCCAGCATTTT
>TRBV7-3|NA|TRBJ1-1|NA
CASSLTWGNTEAFF
TGTGCCAGCAGCTTAACGTGGGGGAACACTGAAGCTTTCTTT
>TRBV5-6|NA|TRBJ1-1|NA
CASSFFVGGNTEAFF
TGTGCCAGCAGCTTTTTCGTGGGGGGCAACACTGAAGCTTTCTTT